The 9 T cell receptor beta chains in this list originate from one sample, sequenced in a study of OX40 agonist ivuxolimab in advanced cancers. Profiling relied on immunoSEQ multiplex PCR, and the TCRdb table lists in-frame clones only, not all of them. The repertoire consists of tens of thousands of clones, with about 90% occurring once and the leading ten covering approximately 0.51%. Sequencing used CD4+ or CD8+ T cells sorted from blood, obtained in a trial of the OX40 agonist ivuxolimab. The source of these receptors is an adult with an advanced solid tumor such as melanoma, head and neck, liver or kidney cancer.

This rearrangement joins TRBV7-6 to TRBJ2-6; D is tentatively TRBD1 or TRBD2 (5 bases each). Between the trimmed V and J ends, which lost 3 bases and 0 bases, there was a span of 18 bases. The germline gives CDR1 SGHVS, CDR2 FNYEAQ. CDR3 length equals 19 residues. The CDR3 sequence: CASSFSPGTPLSGANVLTF. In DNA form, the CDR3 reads TGTGCCAGCAGCTTTTCTCCCGGGACCCCCCTCTCTGGGGCCAACGTCCTGACTTTC.

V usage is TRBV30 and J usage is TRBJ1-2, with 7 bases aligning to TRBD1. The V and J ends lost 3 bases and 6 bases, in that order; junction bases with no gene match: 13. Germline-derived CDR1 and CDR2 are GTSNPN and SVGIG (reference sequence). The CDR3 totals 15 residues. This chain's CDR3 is CAWSGPHGDRDGYTF. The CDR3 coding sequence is TGTGCCTGGAGCGGTCCCCACGGAGACAGGGATGGCTACACCTTC. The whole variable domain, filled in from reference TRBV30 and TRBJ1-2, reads SQTIHQWPATLVQPVGSPLSLECTVEGTSNPNLYWYRQAAGRGLQLLFYSVGIGQISSEVPQNLSASRPQDRQFILSSKKLLLSDSGFYLCAWSGPHGDRDGYTFGSGTRLTVV.

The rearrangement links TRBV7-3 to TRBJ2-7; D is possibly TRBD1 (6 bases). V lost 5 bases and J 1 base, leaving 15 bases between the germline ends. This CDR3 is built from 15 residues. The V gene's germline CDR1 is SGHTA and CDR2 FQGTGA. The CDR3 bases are TGTGCCAGCAGCACCGACAGGTTTGGATCCTACGAGCAGTACTTC. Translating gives CASSTDRFGSYEQYF.

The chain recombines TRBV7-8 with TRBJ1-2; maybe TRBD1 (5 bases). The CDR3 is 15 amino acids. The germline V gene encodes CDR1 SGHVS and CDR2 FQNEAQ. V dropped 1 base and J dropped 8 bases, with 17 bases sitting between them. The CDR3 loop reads CASSLGWDGLGGYTF. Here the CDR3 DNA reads TGTGCCAGCAGCTTAGGATGGGACGGACTCGGAGGCTACACCTTC.

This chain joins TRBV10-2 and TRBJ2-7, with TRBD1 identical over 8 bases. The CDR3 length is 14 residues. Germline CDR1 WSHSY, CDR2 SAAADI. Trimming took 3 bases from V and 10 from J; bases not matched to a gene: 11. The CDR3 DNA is TGCGCCAGCAGTGACCACGGGACAGGAATCGGACAGTACTTC. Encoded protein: CASSDHGTGIGQYF.

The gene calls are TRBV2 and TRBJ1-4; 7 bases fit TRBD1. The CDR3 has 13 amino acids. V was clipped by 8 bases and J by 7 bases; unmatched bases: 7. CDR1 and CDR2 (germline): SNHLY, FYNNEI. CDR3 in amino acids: CASSGQEGEKLFF. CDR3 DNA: TGTGCCAGCTCTGGACAGGAAGGTGAAAAACTGTTTTTT.

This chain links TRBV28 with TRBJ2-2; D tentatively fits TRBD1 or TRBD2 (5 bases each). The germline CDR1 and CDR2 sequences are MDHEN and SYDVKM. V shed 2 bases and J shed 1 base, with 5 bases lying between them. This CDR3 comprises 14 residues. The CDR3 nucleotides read TGTGCCAGCAGTTTAGGGGGGAACACCGGGGAGCTGTTTTTT. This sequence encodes CASSLGGNTGELFF.

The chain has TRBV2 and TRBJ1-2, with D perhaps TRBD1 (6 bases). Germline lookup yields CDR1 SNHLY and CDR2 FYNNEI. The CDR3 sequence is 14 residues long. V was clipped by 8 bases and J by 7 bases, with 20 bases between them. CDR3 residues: CASGGEGLRSGYTF. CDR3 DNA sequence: TGTGCCAGCGGGGGCGAAGGGTTGAGGAGTGGCTACACCTTC.

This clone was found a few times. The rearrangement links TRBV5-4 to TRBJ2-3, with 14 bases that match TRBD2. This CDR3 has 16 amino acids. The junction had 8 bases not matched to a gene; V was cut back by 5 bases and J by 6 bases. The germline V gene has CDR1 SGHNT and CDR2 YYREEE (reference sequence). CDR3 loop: CASSDGLAGGTDTQYF. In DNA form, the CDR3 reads TGTGCCAGCAGTGACGGACTAGCGGGAGGTACCGATACGCAGTATTTT.